A selection of T cell receptor beta chains follows, all from one sample in a study of response to subunit inactivated influenza vaccine. TCRdb called the RT-PCR reads again in MiXCR, with one record for every CDR3 protein. The sample includes approximately 530,000 distinct CDR3 sequences, 7.2% seen only once; the top ten take about an eighth. Source: PBMCs from blood, taken around 25 months after vaccination. The receptors stem from a man aged 50 to 69 who received an inactivated influenza vaccine. Each CDR3 is given with its conserved first and last residue. D genes are given only for firm matches. A clone size is listed for some rows: how often the clone was seen (once, few, many), or a class if it is expanded.

D	size	V	J	CDR3	DNA
TRBD2	.	TRBV7-2	TRBJ2-5	CASSLTAGGPPQETQYF	TGTGCCAGCAGCTTGACAGCGGGGGGGCCTCCTCAAGAGACCCAGTACTTC
.	.	TRBV12-3/TRBV12-4	TRBJ2-2	CASRVQGGSGELFF	TGTGCCAGCAGAGTCCAGGGTGGGTCCGGGGAGCTGTTTTTT
TRBD1	many	TRBV20-1	TRBJ1-2	CSARTGGKDYGYTF	TGCAGTGCCAGAACAGGGGGAAAAGACTATGGCTACACCTTC
.	few	TRBV12-3/TRBV12-4	TRBJ2-7	CASSLVQRDEQYF	TGTGCCAGCAGTTTAGTGCAGAGAGACGAGCAGTACTTC
TRBD2	few	TRBV7-6	TRBJ2-4	CASSLVASGSVVAKNIQYF	TGTGCCAGCAGCTTAGTAGCTAGCGGGAGTGTTGTAGCCAAAAACATTCAGTACTTC
.	many	TRBV30	TRBJ2-1	CAWNPGRSYLYNEQFF	TGTGCCTGGAACCCGGGTCGGAGTTACCTCTACAATGAGCAGTTCTTC
.	.	TRBV7-2	TRBJ2-5	CASSGTAGETQYF	TGTGCCAGCTCCGGGACCGCGGGAGAGACCCAGTACTTC
.	.	TRBV10-3	TRBJ1-6	CAISEDLKTNSPLHF	TGTGCCATCTCCGAGGACTTAAAAACCAATTCACCCCTCCACTTT
.	many	TRBV25-1	TRBJ2-7	CASRGPGSYEQYF	TGTGCCAGCCGAGGACCCGGGAGCTACGAGCAGTACTTC
.	.	TRBV7-8	TRBJ2-2	CASSPTPLTSNTGELFF	TGTGCCAGCAGCCCAACCCCCCTGACCTCGAACACCGGGGAGCTGTTTTTT
TRBD1	few	TRBV10-3	TRBJ2-7	CAISESRTGGSAEQYF	TGTGCCATCAGTGAGTCTCGGACAGGGGGCTCTGCCGAGCAGTACTTC
TRBD2	.	TRBV29-1	TRBJ2-2	CSVTSGLTGELFF	TGCAGCGTTACTAGCGGTCTCACCGGGGAGCTGTTTTTT
TRBD1	.	TRBV6-6	TRBJ1-2	CASSYPGGNGYTF	TGTGCCAGCAGTTACCCAGGGGGTAATGGCTACACCTTC
TRBD1	few	TRBV5-1	TRBJ2-5	CASSPWTGQQETQYF	TGCGCCAGCAGCCCCTGGACAGGGCAACAAGAGACCCAGTACTTC
.	many	TRBV20-1	TRBJ1-5	CSASQHGQPQHF	TGCAGTGCTTCGCAACATGGACAGCCCCAGCATTTT
.	.	TRBV20-1	TRBJ2-1	CSQQGPNEQFF	TGCAGCCAACAGGGACCAAATGAGCAGTTCTTC
TRBD1	many	TRBV6-1	TRBJ1-2	CASRDTGDHGYTF	TGTGCCAGCAGGGACACAGGGGACCATGGCTACACCTTC
TRBD1	few	TRBV7-2	TRBJ1-2	CASSPRGGQGNGYTF	TGTGCCAGCAGCCCCCGGGGGGGACAGGGAAATGGCTACACCTTC
.	few	TRBV28	TRBJ2-7	CASSPGRGRGTLSYEQYF	TGTGCCAGCAGTCCCGGTCGGGGCAGGGGAACCCTCTCCTACGAGCAGTACTTC
TRBD1	.	TRBV11-2	TRBJ1-1	CASSLNRGLGTEAFF	TGTGCCAGCAGCTTAAACAGGGGGTTGGGGACTGAAGCTTTCTTT
TRBD1	few	TRBV30	TRBJ2-3	CAWSVWTGATDTQYF	TGTGCCTGGAGTGTATGGACAGGGGCCACAGATACGCAGTATTTT
.	.	TRBV27	TRBJ1-1	CASISGPYGAEAFF	TGTGCCAGCATTTCGGGACCTTATGGGGCTGAAGCTTTCTTT
.	few	TRBV4-2	TRBJ2-5	CASSQAANQETQYF	TGTGCCAGCAGCCAAGCGGCTAACCAAGAGACCCAGTACTTC
TRBD1	.	TRBV9	TRBJ2-5	CASSETGWGETQYF	TGTGCCAGCAGCGAGACAGGGTGGGGGGAGACCCAGTACTTC
.	.	TRBV11-2	TRBJ2-7	CASSSEGQYF	TGTGCCAGCAGCTCAGAAGGGCAGTACTTC
.	few	TRBV6-1	TRBJ2-5	CASSDIETQYF	TGTGCCAGCAGCGATATAGAGACCCAGTACTTC
.	.	TRBV6-1	TRBJ1-3	CASSENSGNTIYF	TGTGCCAGCAGTGAGAACTCTGGAAACACCATATATTTT
.	many	TRBV2	TRBJ1-6	CASSQELVGPLIQALHF	TGTGCCAGCAGTCAAGAGTTGGTCGGACCATTAATTCAGGCCCTCCACTTT
.	few	TRBV25-1	TRBJ2-3	CASTGLGADTQYF	TGTGCCAGCACAGGGCTCGGGGCAGATACGCAGTATTTT
TRBD1	few	TRBV7-3	TRBJ2-3	CASSLSGQEGLVTQYF	TGTGCCAGCAGCTTAAGCGGACAGGAAGGACTCGTTACGCAGTATTTT
TRBD2	few	TRBV5-1	TRBJ2-2	CASSLSTSGGFTGELFF	TGCGCCAGCAGCTTGTCCACTAGCGGGGGATTCACCGGGGAGCTGTTTTTT
.	few	TRBV28	TRBJ2-5	CASRRREQETQYF	TGTGCCAGCAGACGTAGAGAGCAAGAGACCCAGTACTTC
.	.	TRBV6-5	TRBJ1-1	CASSYSRDGGEAFF	TGTGCCAGCAGTTACTCGAGGGACGGGGGTGAAGCTTTCTTT
.	many	TRBV7-8	TRBJ1-1	CASSFRARTAFF	TGTGCCAGCAGCTTCAGGGCGCGTACGGCTTTCTTT
TRBD2	many	TRBV4-1	TRBJ2-5	CASSQEGRGGQETQYF	TGCGCCAGCAGCCAAGAGGGACGGGGGGGTCAAGAGACCCAGTACTTC
.	many	TRBV5-1	TRBJ2-3	CASSLRGDTQYF	TGCGCCAGCAGCTTGAGGGGGGATACGCAGTATTTT
TRBD2	few	TRBV7-8	TRBJ2-2	CASSTFTGTSGRASAGELFF	TGTGCCAGCAGCACATTCACCGGGACTAGCGGGAGAGCTAGCGCCGGGGAGCTGTTTTTT
.	few	TRBV20-1	TRBJ2-7	CSARDRQGGYEQYF	TGCAGTGCTAGAGATCGGCAGGGCGGCTACGAGCAGTACTTC
.	few	TRBV5-6	TRBJ2-3	CASSLFTGPESDTQYF	TGTGCCAGCAGCTTATTTACGGGGCCCGAATCAGATACGCAGTATTTT
TRBD2	.	TRBV12-3/TRBV12-4	TRBJ2-5	CASSPRGDQETQYF	TGTGCCAGCAGCCCCCGGGGGGATCAAGAGACCCAGTACTTC
.	.	TRBV12-3/TRBV12-4	TRBJ2-1	CASSPTAGPPTHEQFF	TGTGCCAGCAGTCCGACAGCGGGCCCCCCTACCCATGAGCAGTTCTTC
.	.	TRBV20-1	TRBJ1-5	CSARDPGHNQPQHF	TGCAGTGCTAGAGATCCTGGACACAATCAGCCCCAGCATTTT
TRBD1	.	TRBV7-3	TRBJ2-1	CASSLRQGTYNEQFF	TGTGCCAGCAGCTTACGACAGGGTACTTACAATGAGCAGTTCTTC
.	few	TRBV20-1	TRBJ2-3	CSAPGYYTDTQYF	TGCAGTGCCCCAGGGTATTACACAGATACGCAGTATTTT
.	many	TRBV4-2	TRBJ2-5	CASSQEGGSKETQYF	TGTGCCAGCAGCCAAGAAGGTGGCAGCAAAGAGACCCAGTACTTC